This T cell receptor beta chain was captured by sequencing in a study of response to subunit inactivated influenza vaccine. Points from the study as a whole: After each seasonal influenza vaccination, few new T cells are recruited, the authors suggested.

MiXCR, run by TCRdb on the RT-PCR reads, gives a single entry per CDR3 protein. This sample carries under 550,000 distinct CDR3 sequences, roughly 8.2% of them seen once, and the ten largest clones take 10% to 15%. Unmatched junction bases numbered 6, after V lost 3 bases and J lost 2 bases. Germline CDR1 KGHDR, CDR2 SFDVKD. The length of the CDR3 is 16 residues. This clonotype was observed a handful of times. Its antigen is unidentified. J is TRBJ2-1 and V is TRBV24-1; 7 nucleotides match TRBD2. This TCR was sampled from a man between 50 and 75 years old who received an inactivated influenza vaccine. The sample in question was PBMCs from blood, obtained roughly 24 months after vaccination. DNA for the CDR3: TGTGCCACCAGTGATACCGGGGGAGGGGCCTACAATGAGCAGTTCTTC. Its translation: CATSDTGGGAYNEQFF.